Listed below are T cell receptor beta chains from one sample, sequenced in a study of CD8+ T cells in alopecia areata. Assay used: immunoSEQ multiplex PCR; TCRdb lists only in-frame clones, some missing. The sample lists some 180,000 clones; about 48% were seen once. The specimen comprised CD8+ T cells sorted from blood, sampled at week 24, from a patient treated with tofacitinib. Receptor source: a human donor with alopecia areata. The CDR3 runs from the conserved cysteine through the conserved F or W. The order of the fields is clone size, D gene, V gene, J gene, CDR3 DNA, CDR3 protein. A D gene is named only where the DNA matches it firmly. Only part of the rows carry a size: once, few, many, or a class if the clone is expanded.

clone_size: .; d_call: .; v_call: TRBV29-1; j_call: TRBJ1-2; cdr3_nt: TGCAGCGTTGTTCCACCCAAGTCGATTGATGGCTACACCTTC; cdr3_aa: CSVVPPKSIDGYTF
clone_size: .; d_call: .; v_call: TRBV6-5; j_call: TRBJ2-7; cdr3_nt: TGTGCCAGCAGGCCCGTGACCCTCTACGAGCAGTACTTC; cdr3_aa: CASRPVTLYEQYF
clone_size: few; d_call: TRBD1; v_call: TRBV13; j_call: TRBJ1-2; cdr3_nt: TGCGCCAGCAGCCTTGACAGGGGGCGGAGAGGCTACACCTTC; cdr3_aa: CASSLDRGRRGYTF
clone_size: few; d_call: .; v_call: TRBV4-3; j_call: TRBJ2-7; cdr3_nt: TGCGCCAGCAGCGCCCACTCACCCGCGGACGGCTACGAGCAGTACTTC; cdr3_aa: CASSAHSPADGYEQYF
clone_size: few; d_call: TRBD1; v_call: TRBV19; j_call: TRBJ1-2; cdr3_nt: TGTGCCAGTAGTTTGGGACAGGGAGCGGATGGCTACACCTTC; cdr3_aa: CASSLGQGADGYTF
clone_size: .; d_call: TRBD1; v_call: TRBV7-9; j_call: TRBJ1-2; cdr3_nt: TGTGCCAGCAGCTTAGTCGGGCAGGGGGCTTATGGCTACACCTTC; cdr3_aa: CASSLVGQGAYGYTF
clone_size: .; d_call: .; v_call: TRBV30; j_call: TRBJ1-1; cdr3_nt: TGTGCCTGGATTTTAGGGAACACTGAAGCTTTCTTT; cdr3_aa: CAWILGNTEAFF
clone_size: .; d_call: TRBD2; v_call: TRBV30; j_call: TRBJ2-3; cdr3_nt: TGTGCCTGGAGTGTTAGCGGGGGGCCGACAGATACGCAGTATTTT; cdr3_aa: CAWSVSGGPTDTQYF
clone_size: .; d_call: .; v_call: TRBV7-3; j_call: TRBJ2-5; cdr3_nt: TGTGCCAGCAGCCCCACCGGGACGCCCCAAGAGACCCAGTACTTC; cdr3_aa: CASSPTGTPQETQYF
clone_size: .; d_call: .; v_call: TRBV30; j_call: TRBJ2-6; cdr3_nt: TGTGCCTGGAGCCGGGACACCGACATCTCTGGGGCCAACGTCCTGACTTTC; cdr3_aa: CAWSRDTDISGANVLTF
clone_size: .; d_call: TRBD2; v_call: TRBV30; j_call: TRBJ2-3; cdr3_nt: TGTGCCTGGAGTCGACTAGCGGGGGGCACAGATACGCAGTATTTT; cdr3_aa: CAWSRLAGGTDTQYF
clone_size: .; d_call: .; v_call: TRBV27; j_call: TRBJ1-1; cdr3_nt: TGTGCCAGCAGAAGTATGAACACTGAAGCTTTCTTT; cdr3_aa: CASRSMNTEAFF
clone_size: .; d_call: .; v_call: TRBV9; j_call: TRBJ1-2; cdr3_nt: TGTGCCAGCAGCGGCGGGCCTCTCACCCGGACCTACACCTTC; cdr3_aa: CASSGGPLTRTYTF
clone_size: .; d_call: .; v_call: TRBV30; j_call: TRBJ1-1; cdr3_nt: TGTGCCTGGAGTCCCAGGAACACTGAAGCTTTCTTT; cdr3_aa: CAWSPRNTEAFF
clone_size: few; d_call: TRBD2; v_call: TRBV29-1; j_call: TRBJ2-1; cdr3_nt: TGCAGCGCCTTGAGCGGGGGCCCCTACAATGAGCAGTTCTTC; cdr3_aa: CSALSGGPYNEQFF
clone_size: .; d_call: .; v_call: TRBV9; j_call: TRBJ2-3; cdr3_nt: TGTGCCAGCAGCGCTACGGGGGCTAGCACAGATACGCAGTATTTT; cdr3_aa: CASSATGASTDTQYF
clone_size: .; d_call: TRBD2; v_call: TRBV13; j_call: TRBJ2-7; cdr3_nt: TGTGCCAGCAGCTGGAGGGAAGCGGGGGGCCTCGAGCAGTACTTC; cdr3_aa: CASSWREAGGLEQYF
clone_size: .; d_call: .; v_call: TRBV9; j_call: TRBJ2-3; cdr3_nt: TGTGCCAGCAGCGTTGGAGGGGCAGATACGCAGTATTTT; cdr3_aa: CASSVGGADTQYF
clone_size: .; d_call: .; v_call: TRBV27; j_call: TRBJ1-1; cdr3_nt: TGTGCCAGCAGTTTACAGGGCTCGAACACTGAAGCTTTCTTT; cdr3_aa: CASSLQGSNTEAFF
clone_size: few; d_call: .; v_call: TRBV29-1; j_call: TRBJ2-3; cdr3_nt: TGCAGCGGCGACGTAGATAGCACAGATACGCAGTATTTT; cdr3_aa: CSGDVDSTDTQYF
clone_size: .; d_call: .; v_call: TRBV29-1; j_call: TRBJ1-1; cdr3_nt: TGCAGCGTCCAACAAAGAGGGGTTGAAGCTTTCTTT; cdr3_aa: CSVQQRGVEAFF
clone_size: few; d_call: .; v_call: TRBV27; j_call: TRBJ2-7; cdr3_nt: TGTGCCAGCAGTTTATCCCCTTTGCGCGAGCAGTACTTC; cdr3_aa: CASSLSPLREQYF
clone_size: few; d_call: .; v_call: TRBV27; j_call: TRBJ1-2; cdr3_nt: TGTGCCAGCAGTTATGGCTACACCTTC; cdr3_aa: CASSYGYTF
clone_size: .; d_call: .; v_call: TRBV11-2; j_call: TRBJ1-2; cdr3_nt: TGTGCCAGCAGCACCGGACTGTATGGCTACACCTTC; cdr3_aa: CASSTGLYGYTF
clone_size: .; d_call: TRBD1; v_call: TRBV4-3; j_call: TRBJ1-6; cdr3_nt: TGCGCCAGCAGCCCAACCAGGACAGGGAGCTCACCCCTCCACTTT; cdr3_aa: CASSPTRTGSSPLHF
clone_size: .; d_call: .; v_call: TRBV6-5; j_call: TRBJ1-1; cdr3_nt: TGTGCCAGCAGTTACAGGGAGGGGGACACTGAAGCTTTCTTT; cdr3_aa: CASSYREGDTEAFF
clone_size: .; d_call: TRBD1; v_call: TRBV11-2; j_call: TRBJ1-6; cdr3_nt: TGTGCCAGCAGCTCCGGGACAGGTCTTTCACCCCTCCACTTT; cdr3_aa: CASSSGTGLSPLHF
clone_size: .; d_call: .; v_call: TRBV4-3; j_call: TRBJ2-1; cdr3_nt: TGCGCCAGCAGCCAAGAGATGGGGGATTACAATGAGCAGTTCTTC; cdr3_aa: CASSQEMGDYNEQFF
clone_size: .; d_call: .; v_call: TRBV11-2; j_call: TRBJ2-7; cdr3_nt: TGTGCCAGCGCCTTGGCGGGGCGTTCCTACGAGCAGTACTTC; cdr3_aa: CASALAGRSYEQYF
clone_size: once; d_call: .; v_call: TRBV9; j_call: TRBJ2-7; cdr3_nt: TGTGCCAGCAGCGTCGGGGTGGGAACCTACGAGCAGTACTTC; cdr3_aa: CASSVGVGTYEQYF
clone_size: .; d_call: .; v_call: TRBV25-1; j_call: TRBJ1-2; cdr3_nt: TGTGCCAGCAGCGGGACTAACGGGAACTATGGCTACACCTTC; cdr3_aa: CASSGTNGNYGYTF
clone_size: few; d_call: TRBD1; v_call: TRBV13; j_call: TRBJ1-2; cdr3_nt: TGTGCCAGCAGCTTAGCGGGGGACAGGGGTAACTATGGCTACACCTTC; cdr3_aa: CASSLAGDRGNYGYTF
clone_size: .; d_call: .; v_call: TRBV27; j_call: TRBJ2-7; cdr3_nt: TGTGCCAGCGGGAAGCGGGAGTACTTC; cdr3_aa: CASGKREYF
clone_size: once; d_call: TRBD2; v_call: TRBV6-1; j_call: TRBJ2-7; cdr3_nt: TGTGCCAGCAGTGAAAGAGGACTAGCGGGCTACGAGCAGTACTTC; cdr3_aa: CASSERGLAGYEQYF
clone_size: .; d_call: .; v_call: TRBV2; j_call: TRBJ1-2; cdr3_nt: TGTGCCAGCAGTGTGGGGGAGGGATCGGGCGGCTACACCTTC; cdr3_aa: CASSVGEGSGGYTF